Following are 8 T cell receptor beta chains from one sample sequenced in a study of neoadjuvant anti-PD-1 for oral cavity cancer. Using immunoSEQ multiplex PCR, the repertoire was profiled, and TCRdb retains in-frame clones only, with some absent. The table has tens of thousands of clones, more than 60% seen once. The specimen comprised PBMCs, sampled before nivolumab (anti-PD-1) treatment. These receptors were collected from a person aged 35-79 years with oral cavity squamous cell carcinoma.

The chain carries TRBV30 and TRBJ2-3; D is unclear. CDR3 size: 13 residues. V was clipped by 0 bases and J by 2 bases, with 6 bases between them. Germline values: CDR1 GTSNPN, CDR2 SVGIG (reference sequence). The chain's CDR3 is CAWSVGLTDTQYF. The DNA of the CDR3 is TGTGCCTGGAGTGTTGGGCTCACAGATACGCAGTATTTT.

This clone was seen a few times. The rearrangement links TRBV27 to TRBJ1-2; no firm D call. V was pared by 2 bases and J by 2 bases, with 9 bases between. CDR3 size: 14 residues. From germline, CDR1 is MNHEY and CDR2 SMNVEV (reference sequence). CDR3 in DNA: TGTGCCAGCAGTTTAAAACTCTCGAACTATGGCTACACCTTC. This sequence encodes CASSLKLSNYGYTF.

The J gene is TRBJ2-2, the V gene TRBV7-8, with 9 bases matching TRBD1. Germline CDR1 reads SGHVS; CDR2 reads FQNEAQ. The length of the CDR3 is 16 residues. Germline trimming cut 6 bases from V and 6 bases from J; bases unmatched to any gene: 11. The DNA of the CDR3 is TGTGCCAGCAGATTTCGGACAGGGGAAAGTTCCGGGGAGCTGTTTTTT. Its protein is CASRFRTGESSGELFF.

The chain has TRBV29-1 and TRBJ2-5; TRBD1 matches 9 bases. Germline V gene sequence: CDR1 SQVTM, CDR2 ANQGSEA. The CDR3 is made up of 12 amino acids. V shed 7 bases, J shed 2 bases, and the junction held 2 bases outside the gene matches. The CDR3 DNA sequence: TGCAGCGCCGACAGGGGGCAAGAGACCCAGTACTTC. Encoded protein: CSADRGQETQYF.

The gene calls are TRBV27 and TRBJ2-7, with 10 bases aligning to TRBD2. The length of the CDR3 is 17 residues. Germline values: CDR1 MNHEY, CDR2 SMNVEV (reference sequence). Trimming took 6 bases from V and 2 from J; bases not matched to a gene: 13. CDR3 sequence (DNA): TGTGCCAGCAGGTTAAGCTCAGCGGGAGGGCTGGCCTACGAGCAGTACTTC. Translated: CASRLSSAGGLAYEQYF.

This clone was seen a handful of times. The same CDR3 is also encoded by other DNA sequences in this sample. This sequence joins TRBV7-9 and TRBJ2-5; maybe TRBD1 (6 bases). The CDR3 has 14 residues. V lost 6 bases and J 4 bases, leaving 15 bases between the germline ends. Germline lookup yields CDR1 SEHNR and CDR2 FQNEAQ (reference sequence). The CDR3 spells CASSLWGRGETQYF. In DNA form, the CDR3 reads TGTGCCAGCAGTCTCTGGGGCAGGGGAGAGACCCAGTACTTC.

The chain combines TRBV19 with TRBJ2-3; 8 bases fit TRBD1. V was pared by 1 base and J by 3 bases, with 9 bases of the junction left unmatched. CDR1 is LNHDA and CDR2 is SQIVND in the germline V gene (reference sequence). The CDR3 is made up of 17 amino acids. The CDR3 region is CASSIALAGGSTDTQYF. The CDR3 DNA is TGTGCCAGTAGTATAGCTCTGGCAGGGGGCTCGACAGATACGCAGTATTTT.

The chain has TRBV25-1 and TRBJ2-7; D is uncertain. V lost 2 bases, J lost 0 bases, and 8 bases lay in between. This CDR3 is 14 amino acids long. From germline, CDR1 is MGHDK and CDR2 SYGVNS. CDR3 nucleotide sequence: TGTGCCAGCAGTGAAGACTCTCGCTCCTACGAGCAGTACTTC. Amino acid sequence: CASSEDSRSYEQYF.